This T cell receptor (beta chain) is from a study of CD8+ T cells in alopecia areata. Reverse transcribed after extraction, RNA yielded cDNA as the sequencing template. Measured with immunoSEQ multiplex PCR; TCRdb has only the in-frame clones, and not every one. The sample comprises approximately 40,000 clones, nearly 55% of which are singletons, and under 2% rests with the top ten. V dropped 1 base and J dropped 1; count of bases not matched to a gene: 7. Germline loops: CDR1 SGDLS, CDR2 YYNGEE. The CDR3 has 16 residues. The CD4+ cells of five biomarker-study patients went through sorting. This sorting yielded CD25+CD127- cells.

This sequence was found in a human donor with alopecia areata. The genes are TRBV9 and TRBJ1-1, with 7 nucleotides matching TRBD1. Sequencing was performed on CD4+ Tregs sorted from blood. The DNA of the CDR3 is TGTGCCAGCAGCGTATCCTGGAGACAGGGGAACACTGAAGCTTTCTTT. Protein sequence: CASSVSWRQGNTEAFF.